These T cell receptor beta chains were read from a single sample in a study of blood T cell repertoires in COVID-19. Repertoires were generated with immunoSEQ multiplex PCR, while TCRdb's copy carries only in-frame clones and drops some. The table records some 68,000 clones, approximately 92% of them present only once. The sequenced material came from peripheral blood. These TCRs come from a man aged 50-60 years with active COVID-19. Both conserved end residues are part of each CDR3. D genes are given only for firm matches. Only part of the rows carry a size: once, few, many, or a class if the clone is expanded.

D	length	V	J	size	CDR3	DNA
TRBD2	13	TRBV9	TRBJ2-2	medium-sized	CASSGGGTGELFF	TGTGCCAGCAGCGGGGGAGGGACCGGGGAGCTGTTTTTT
TRBD2	15	TRBV19	TRBJ2-3	NA	CASSGRLALADTQYF	TGTGCCAGTAGTGGTCGACTAGCGTTAGCAGATACGCAGTATTTT
NA	20	TRBV6-7	TRBJ2-1	NA	CASRSQQGGSEFPRYNEQFF	TGTGCCAGCAGGTCTCAACAGGGGGGGAGCGAATTCCCTCGATACAATGAGCAGTTCTTC
NA	13	TRBV29-1	TRBJ2-3	NA	CATGHYLTDTQYF	TGCGCAACGGGACACTATCTCACAGATACGCAGTATTTT
NA	14	TRBV19	TRBJ1-4	NA	CASSSGGAREKLFF	TGTGCCAGTAGTTCGGGGGGCGCGAGGGAAAAACTGTTTTTT
NA	14	TRBV3-1/TRBV3-2	TRBJ1-2	NA	CASSFRDTRYGYTF	TGTGCCAGCAGCTTCCGGGACACACGCTATGGCTACACCTTC
NA	15	TRBV3-1/TRBV3-2	TRBJ1-2	NA	CASSQNDRYEYGYTF	TGTGCCAGCAGCCAAAATGACAGGTACGAATATGGCTACACCTTC
NA	13	TRBV7-2	TRBJ1-1	NA	CASSLSMNTEAFF	TGTGCCAGCAGCTTATCAATGAACACTGAAGCTTTCTTT
NA	15	TRBV5-1	TRBJ2-3	NA	CASSLGVPSTDTQYF	TGCGCCAGCAGCTTGGGCGTACCCAGCACAGATACGCAGTATTTT
TRBD2	16	TRBV11-2	TRBJ2-3	NA	CASSLGSSGGMDTQYF	TGTGCCAGCAGCTTAGGGAGTAGCGGGGGAATGGATACGCAGTATTTT
NA	11	TRBV20-1	TRBJ2-1	NA	CSATSDNEQFF	TGCAGTGCTACCTCTGACAATGAGCAGTTCTTC
TRBD1	15	TRBV7-8	TRBJ2-6	NA	CASRGTGAGANVLTF	TGTGCCAGCAGGGGGACAGGGGCTGGGGCCAACGTCCTGACTTTC
TRBD1	19	TRBV9	TRBJ1-2	NA	CASSPHYRDRGLGDYGYTF	TGTGCCAGCAGTCCTCATTACCGGGACAGGGGGCTTGGGGACTATGGCTACACCTTC
NA	17	TRBV7-3	TRBJ1-3	NA	CASSSRGGTGSGNTIYF	TGTGCCAGCAGCTCCCGCGGGGGTACCGGCTCTGGAAACACCATATATTTT
TRBD2	15	TRBV7-6	TRBJ2-3	once	CASSWRTSGTDTQYF	TGTGCCAGCAGCTGGAGGACTAGCGGCACAGATACGCAGTATTTT
NA	13	TRBV2	TRBJ1-1	NA	CASPSLPNTEAFF	TGTGCCAGCCCGTCTCTCCCCAACACTGAAGCTTTCTTT
TRBD2	11	TRBV10-1	TRBJ2-1	NA	CASRGVGKQFF	TGCGCCAGCCGGGGGGTCGGGAAGCAGTTCTTC
TRBD1	16	TRBV4-1	TRBJ1-5	NA	CASSPDPGQGDQPQHF	TGCGCCAGCAGCCCAGATCCGGGACAGGGGGATCAGCCCCAGCATTTT
NA	14	TRBV21-1	TRBJ2-7	NA	CASSALIRFYEQYF	TGTGCCAGCAGCGCCCTAATACGGTTCTACGAGCAGTACTTC
NA	15	TRBV6-1	TRBJ2-5	NA	CASSEGTGRRETQYF	TGTGCCAGCAGTGAAGGAACAGGCAGAAGGGAGACCCAGTACTTC